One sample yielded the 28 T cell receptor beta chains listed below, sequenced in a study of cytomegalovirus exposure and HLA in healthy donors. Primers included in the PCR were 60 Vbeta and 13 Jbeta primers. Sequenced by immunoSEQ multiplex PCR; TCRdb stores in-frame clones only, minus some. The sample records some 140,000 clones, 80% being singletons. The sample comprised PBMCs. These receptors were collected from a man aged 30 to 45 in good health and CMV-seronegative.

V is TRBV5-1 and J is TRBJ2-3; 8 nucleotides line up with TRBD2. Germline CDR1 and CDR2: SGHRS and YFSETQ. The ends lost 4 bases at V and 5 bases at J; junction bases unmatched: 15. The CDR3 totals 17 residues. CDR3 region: CASSPGGSGRTQDTQYF. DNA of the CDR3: TGCGCCAGCAGCCCGGGGGGCAGCGGGAGAACCCAAGATACGCAGTATTTT.

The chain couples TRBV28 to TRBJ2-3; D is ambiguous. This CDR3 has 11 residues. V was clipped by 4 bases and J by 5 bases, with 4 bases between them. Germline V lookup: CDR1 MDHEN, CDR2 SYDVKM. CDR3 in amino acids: CASSYIDTQYF. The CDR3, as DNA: TGTGCCAGCAGTTACATAGATACGCAGTATTTT. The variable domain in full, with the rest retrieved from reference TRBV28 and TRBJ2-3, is DVKVTQSSRYLVKRTGEKVFLECVQDMDHENMFWYRQDPGLGLRLIYFSYDVKMKEKGDIPEGYSVSREKKERFSLILESASTNQTSMYLCASSYIDTQYFGPGTRLTVL.

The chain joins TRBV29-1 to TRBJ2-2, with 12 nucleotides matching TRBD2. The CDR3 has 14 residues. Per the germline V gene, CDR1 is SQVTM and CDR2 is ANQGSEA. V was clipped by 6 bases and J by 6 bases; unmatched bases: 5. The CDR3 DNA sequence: TGCAGCGTGCCTAGCGGGAGGGGGGCCGGGGAGCTGTTTTTT. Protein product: CSVPSGRGAGELFF.

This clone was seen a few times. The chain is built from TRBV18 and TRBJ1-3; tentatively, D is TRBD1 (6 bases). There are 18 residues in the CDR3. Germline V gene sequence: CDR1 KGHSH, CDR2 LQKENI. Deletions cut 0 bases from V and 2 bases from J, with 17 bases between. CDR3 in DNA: TGTGCCAGCTCACCACCATCACGAGGACAGCAGACTGGAAACACCATATATTTT. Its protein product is CASSPPSRGQQTGNTIYF.

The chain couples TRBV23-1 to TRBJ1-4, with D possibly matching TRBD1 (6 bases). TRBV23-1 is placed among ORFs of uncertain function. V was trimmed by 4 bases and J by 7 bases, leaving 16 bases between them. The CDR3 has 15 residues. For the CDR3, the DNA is TGCGCCAGCAGTCCGAGACAGGACGTTGTTGAAAAACTGTTTTTT. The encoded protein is CASSPRQDVVEKLFF.

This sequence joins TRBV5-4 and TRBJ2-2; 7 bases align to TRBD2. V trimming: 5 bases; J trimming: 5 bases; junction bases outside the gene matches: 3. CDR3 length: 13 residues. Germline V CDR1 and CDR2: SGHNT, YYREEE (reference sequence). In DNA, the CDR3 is TGTGCCAGCAGGATGGGACTAACCGGGGAGCTGTTTTTT. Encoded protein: CASRMGLTGELFF.

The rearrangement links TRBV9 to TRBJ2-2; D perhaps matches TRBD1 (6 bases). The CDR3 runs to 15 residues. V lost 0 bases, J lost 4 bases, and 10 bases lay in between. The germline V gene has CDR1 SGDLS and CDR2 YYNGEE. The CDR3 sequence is CASSVARGGTGELFF. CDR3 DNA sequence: TGTGCCAGCAGCGTAGCCAGGGGCGGCACCGGGGAGCTGTTTTTT.

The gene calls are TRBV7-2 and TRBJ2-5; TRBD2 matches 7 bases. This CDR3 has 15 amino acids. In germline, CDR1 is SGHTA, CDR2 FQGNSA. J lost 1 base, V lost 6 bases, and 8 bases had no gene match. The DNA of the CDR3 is TGTGCCAGCAGGCAAGGTCTAGCGGCCCAAGAGACCCAGTACTTC. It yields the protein CASRQGLAAQETQYF.

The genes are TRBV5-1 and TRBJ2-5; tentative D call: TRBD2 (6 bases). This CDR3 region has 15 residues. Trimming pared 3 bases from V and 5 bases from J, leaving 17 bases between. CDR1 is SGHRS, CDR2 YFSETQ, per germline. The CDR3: CASSWRWGVQETQYF. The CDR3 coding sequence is TGCGCCAGCAGCTGGCGATGGGGGGTGCAGGAGACCCAGTACTTC.

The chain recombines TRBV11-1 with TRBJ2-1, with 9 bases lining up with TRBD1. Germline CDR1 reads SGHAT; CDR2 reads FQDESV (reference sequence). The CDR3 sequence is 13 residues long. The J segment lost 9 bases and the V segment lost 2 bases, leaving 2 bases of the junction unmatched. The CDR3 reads CASSLTDRGEQFF. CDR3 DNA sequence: TGTGCCAGCAGCTTAACGGACAGGGGTGAGCAGTTCTTC.

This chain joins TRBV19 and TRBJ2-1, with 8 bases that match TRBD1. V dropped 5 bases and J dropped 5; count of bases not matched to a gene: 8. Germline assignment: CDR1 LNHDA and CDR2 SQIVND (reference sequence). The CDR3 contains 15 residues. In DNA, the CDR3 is TGTGCCAGTAGTTTTCAGGGGGCGCAGGACAATGAGCAGTTCTTC. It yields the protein CASSFQGAQDNEQFF.

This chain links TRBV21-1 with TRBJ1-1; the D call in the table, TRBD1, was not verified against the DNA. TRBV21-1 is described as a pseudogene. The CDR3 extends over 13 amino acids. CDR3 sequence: CASSSPRTGDAFF. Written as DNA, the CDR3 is TGTGCCAGCAGCAGCCCCAGGACAGGAGACGCTTTCTTT.

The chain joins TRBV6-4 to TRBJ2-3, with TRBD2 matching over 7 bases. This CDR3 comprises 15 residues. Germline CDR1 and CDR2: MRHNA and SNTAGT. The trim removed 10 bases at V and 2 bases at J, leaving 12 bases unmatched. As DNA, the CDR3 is TGTGCCACCCGGGGATGGGCGGGAGTCACAGATACGCAGTATTTT. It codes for CATRGWAGVTDTQYF.

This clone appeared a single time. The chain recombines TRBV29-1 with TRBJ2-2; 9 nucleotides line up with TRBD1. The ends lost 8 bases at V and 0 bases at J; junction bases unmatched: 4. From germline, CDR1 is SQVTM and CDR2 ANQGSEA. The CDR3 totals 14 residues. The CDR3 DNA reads TGCAGCTATCGGACAGGGGCGAACACCGGGGAGCTGTTTTTT. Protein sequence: CSYRTGANTGELFF.

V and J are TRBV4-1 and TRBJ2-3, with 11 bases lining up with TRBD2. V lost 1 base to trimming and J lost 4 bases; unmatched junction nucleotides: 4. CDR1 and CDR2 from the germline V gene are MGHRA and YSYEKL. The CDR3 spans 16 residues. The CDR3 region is CASSQGASGRSDTQYF. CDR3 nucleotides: TGCGCCAGCAGCCAAGGCGCTAGCGGGAGGTCAGATACGCAGTATTTT.

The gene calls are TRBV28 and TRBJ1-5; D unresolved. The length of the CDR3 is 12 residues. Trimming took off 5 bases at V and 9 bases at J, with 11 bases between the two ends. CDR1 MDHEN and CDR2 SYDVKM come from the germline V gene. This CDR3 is CASSLPLGPQHF. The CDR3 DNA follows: TGTGCCAGCAGTCTCCCTCTCGGGCCCCAGCATTTT. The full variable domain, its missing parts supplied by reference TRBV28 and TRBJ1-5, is DVKVTQSSRYLVKRTGEKVFLECVQDMDHENMFWYRQDPGLGLRLIYFSYDVKMKEKGDIPEGYSVSREKKERFSLILESASTNQTSMYLCASSLPLGPQHFGDGTRLSIL.

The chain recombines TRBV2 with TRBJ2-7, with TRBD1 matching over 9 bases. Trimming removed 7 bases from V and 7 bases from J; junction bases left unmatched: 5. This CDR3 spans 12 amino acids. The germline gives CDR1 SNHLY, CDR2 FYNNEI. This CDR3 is CASIYRGREQYF. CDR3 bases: TGTGCCAGCATCTACAGGGGGCGGGAGCAGTACTTC.

The CDR3 is CARNVKPTGTGGGGELFF. The DNA for the CDR3 is TGTGCCAGGAACGTTAAGCCGACCGGGACAGGGGGCGGCGGGGAGCTGTTTTTT. The J gene is TRBJ2-2, the V gene TRBV6-4; 12 bases fit TRBD1. The CDR3 loop spans 18 amino acids. Trimming cost V 9 bases and J 7 bases; bases outside gene matches: 18. Germline V gene lookup returns CDR1 MRHNA and CDR2 SNTAGT.

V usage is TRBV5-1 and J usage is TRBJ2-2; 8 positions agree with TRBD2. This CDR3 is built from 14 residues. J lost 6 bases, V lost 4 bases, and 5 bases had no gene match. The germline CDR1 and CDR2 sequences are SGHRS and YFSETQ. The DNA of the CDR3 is TGCGCCAGCAGCACTACCGGGGGGGCCGGGGAGCTGTTTTTT. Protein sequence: CASSTTGGAGELFF.

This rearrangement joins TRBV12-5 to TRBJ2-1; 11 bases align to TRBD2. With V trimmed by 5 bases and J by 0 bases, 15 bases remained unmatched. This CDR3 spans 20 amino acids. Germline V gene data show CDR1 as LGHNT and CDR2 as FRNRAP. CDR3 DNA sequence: TGTGCTAGTGGTATCCCTAGCGGGAGGTCCTCAAGGAGCTCCTACAATGAGCAGTTCTTC. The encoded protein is CASGIPSGRSSRSSYNEQFF.

The CDR3 bases are TGTGCCAGCAGCACCGGGACTAGCGGGAGGAACGAGCAGTACTTC. This codes for CASSTGTSGRNEQYF. This chain connects TRBV7-2 to TRBJ2-7, with 15 bases that match TRBD2. There are 15 residues in the CDR3. Germline V gene data show CDR1 as SGHTA and CDR2 as FQGNSA. The trim removed 5 bases at V and 5 bases at J, leaving 4 bases unmatched.

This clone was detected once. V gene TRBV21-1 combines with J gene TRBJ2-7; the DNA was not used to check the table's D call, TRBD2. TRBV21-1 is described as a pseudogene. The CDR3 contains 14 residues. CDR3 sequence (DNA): TGTGCCAGACCCTTGACTAGCCTTACGATAGAGCAGTACTTC. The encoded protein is CARPLTSLTIEQYF.

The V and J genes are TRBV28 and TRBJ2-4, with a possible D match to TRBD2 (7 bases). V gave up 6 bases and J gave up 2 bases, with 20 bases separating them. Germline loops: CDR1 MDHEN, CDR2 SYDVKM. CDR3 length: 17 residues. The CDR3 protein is CASSPVGGVVTKNIQYF. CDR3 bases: TGTGCCAGCAGCCCCGTAGGGGGGGTAGTGACCAAAAACATTCAGTACTTC. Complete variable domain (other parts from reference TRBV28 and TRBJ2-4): DVKVTQSSRYLVKRTGEKVFLECVQDMDHENMFWYRQDPGLGLRLIYFSYDVKMKEKGDIPEGYSVSREKKERFSLILESASTNQTSMYLCASSPVGGVVTKNIQYFGAGTRLSVL.

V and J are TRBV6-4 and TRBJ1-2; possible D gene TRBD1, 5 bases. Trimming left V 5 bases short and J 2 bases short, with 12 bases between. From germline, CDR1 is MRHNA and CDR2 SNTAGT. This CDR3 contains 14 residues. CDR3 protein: CASSMGGSNYGYTF. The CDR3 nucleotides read TGTGCCAGCAGTATGGGGGGATCAAACTATGGCTACACCTTC.

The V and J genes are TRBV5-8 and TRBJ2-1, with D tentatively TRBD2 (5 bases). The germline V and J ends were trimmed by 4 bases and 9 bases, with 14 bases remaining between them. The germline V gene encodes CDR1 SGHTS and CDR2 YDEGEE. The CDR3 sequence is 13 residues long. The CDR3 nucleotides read TGTGCCAGCAGCCCCGCGCTAGCCGGTGAGCAGTTCTTC. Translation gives CASSPALAGEQFF.

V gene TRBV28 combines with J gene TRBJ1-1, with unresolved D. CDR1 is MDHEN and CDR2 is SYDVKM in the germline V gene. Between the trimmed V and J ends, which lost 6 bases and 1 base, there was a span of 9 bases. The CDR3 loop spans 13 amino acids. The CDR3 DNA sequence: TGTGCCAGCAGGACTCAATGGAACACTGAAGCTTTCTTT. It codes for CASRTQWNTEAFF.

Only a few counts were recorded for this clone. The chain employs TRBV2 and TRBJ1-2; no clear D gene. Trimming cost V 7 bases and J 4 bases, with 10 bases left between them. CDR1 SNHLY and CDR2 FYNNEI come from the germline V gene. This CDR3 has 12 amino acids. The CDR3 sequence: CASIPGAYGYTF. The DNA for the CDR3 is TGTGCCAGCATTCCGGGAGCCTATGGCTACACCTTC.

The CDR3 loop is CASSLYRGLGNSPLHF. CDR3 DNA sequence: TGTGCCAGCAGTCTCTACAGGGGGCTTGGTAATTCACCCCTCCACTTT. The rearrangement joins TRBV28 to TRBJ1-6; 9 positions agree with TRBD1. With 5 bases clipped from V and 6 bases from J, the junction kept 8 bases outside the gene matches. The CDR3 totals 16 residues. Germline V gives CDR1 MDHEN, CDR2 SYDVKM.